Listed below are T cell receptor beta chains from one sample, sequenced in a study of T cells in Graves' hyperthyroidism and ophthalmopathy. MiXCR, run by TCRdb on the multiplex PCR reads, gives a single entry per CDR3 protein. The sample lists roughly 240,000 distinct CDR3 sequences, 16% occurring once. The sequenced sample consisted of blood. These receptors all stem from a woman younger than 35 with Graves' ophthalmopathy. Both conserved end residues are part of each CDR3. The D gene is left open where the match is weak. Rows give clone size only sometimes, using once, few, many, or a class for an expanded clone.

>TRBV4-3|many|TRBJ2-7|TRBD1
CASSQVSGGYEQYF
TGCGCCAGCAGCCAAGTTTCAGGGGGCTACGAGCAGTACTTC
>TRBV7-9|many|TRBJ2-7|TRBD2
CASSLVLLAGPYEQYF
TGTGCCAGCAGCTTAGTGCTGTTAGCGGGACCCTACGAGCAGTACTTC
>TRBV27|many|TRBJ1-2|TRBD1
CASSLRTGGWGYGYTF
TGTGCCAGCAGTTTAAGGACAGGGGGCTGGGGCTATGGCTACACCTTC
>TRBV6-1|once|TRBJ1-5|.
CASSESQDQPQHF
TGTGCCAGCAGTGAATCCCAGGATCAGCCCCAGCATTTT
>TRBV20-1|.|TRBJ2-1|.
CSARPFNEQFF
TGCAGTGCCCGACCATTCAATGAGCAGTTCTTC
>TRBV6-1|many|TRBJ2-7|.
CASSEAPVYEQYF
TGTGCCAGCAGTGAAGCCCCGGTCTACGAGCAGTACTTC
>TRBV12-5|many|TRBJ2-5|TRBD1
CASGLGTGRETQYF
TGTGCTAGTGGTCTTGGGACAGGGCGAGAGACCCAGTACTTC
>TRBV5-1|many|TRBJ2-7|.
CASSLAAGPYEQYF
TGCGCCAGCAGCTTGGCGGCAGGGCCGTACGAGCAGTACTTC
>TRBV12-3/TRBV12-4|many|TRBJ2-2|TRBD2
CASSRRLAAYLGSTGELFF
TGTGCCAGCAGCAGGAGACTAGCGGCTTATCTGGGAAGCACCGGGGAGCTGTTTTTT
>TRBV7-2|many|TRBJ2-2|TRBD1
CASSVGQGTNTGELFF
TGTGCCAGCAGCGTGGGACAGGGCACTAACACCGGGGAGCTGTTTTTT
>TRBV30|.|TRBJ2-2|.
CAWSVISGELFF
TGTGCCTGGAGTGTAATCTCCGGGGAGCTGTTTTTT
>TRBV29-1|many|TRBJ2-3|TRBD2
CSPRFSGGAFSHTDTQYF
TGCAGCCCGAGATTTAGCGGGGGGGCCTTCAGTCATACAGATACGCAGTATTTT
>TRBV15|.|TRBJ1-2|.
CATSRELGAFYGYTF
TGTGCCACCAGCAGAGAATTGGGGGCTTTCTATGGCTACACCTTC
>TRBV5-1|many|TRBJ2-2|.
CASSPLRPNTGELFF
TGCGCCAGCAGCCCACTAAGGCCCAACACCGGGGAGCTGTTTTTT
>TRBV4-3|many|TRBJ2-1|.
CASSPQGLRGGQFF
TGCGCCAGCAGCCCTCAAGGTCTAAGAGGCGGGCAGTTCTTC
>TRBV5-4|many|TRBJ2-1|.
CASSPGTRNEQFF
TGTGCCAGCAGCCCGGGAACACGCAATGAGCAGTTCTTC
>TRBV12-3/TRBV12-4|many|TRBJ2-1|.
CASRIYFSRDEQFF
TGTGCCAGCAGAATCTACTTTAGCAGGGATGAGCAGTTCTTC
>TRBV6-1|.|TRBJ1-1|.
CASRRGRAWGYTEAFF
TGTGCCAGCAGGAGGGGCAGGGCTTGGGGCTACACTGAAGCTTTCTTT
>TRBV20-1|many|TRBJ1-2|TRBD1
CSARPGQTYYGYTF
TGCAGTGCTAGACCGGGACAGACTTACTATGGCTACACCTTC
>TRBV28|many|TRBJ2-5|TRBD1
CASSLSPGTVWEGNPQETQYF
TGTGCCAGCAGTCTCTCTCCCGGGACAGTCTGGGAAGGAAATCCCCAAGAGACCCAGTACTTC
>TRBV15|.|TRBJ2-3|.
CATSRDGGTDTQYF
TGTGCCACCAGCAGAGATGGGGGCACAGATACGCAGTATTTT
>TRBV9|many|TRBJ2-1|.
CASSPPSANNEQFF
TGTGCCAGCAGTCCCCCCAGCGCAAACAATGAGCAGTTCTTC
>TRBV9|many|TRBJ1-1|.
CASSPRNRNTEAFF
TGTGCCAGCAGCCCCCGCAACAGGAACACTGAAGCTTTCTTT
>TRBV20-1|many|TRBJ2-7|.
CSAGGDNEQYF
TGCAGTGCTGGGGGAGATAACGAGCAGTACTTC
>TRBV3-1|many|TRBJ1-2|.
CASSQGVHRNYGYTF
TGTGCCAGCAGCCAGGGGGTACACCGGAACTATGGCTACACCTTC
>TRBV2|many|TRBJ1-6|.
CASSVYTDNSPLHF
TGTGCCAGCAGTGTTTACACTGATAATTCACCCCTCCACTTT
>TRBV5-1|many|TRBJ2-1|TRBD2
CASSLGVAGVGNEQFF
TGCGCCAGCAGCTTGGGTGTGGCGGGGGTGGGCAATGAGCAGTTCTTC
>TRBV18|many|TRBJ2-5|.
CASSVKETQYF
TGTGCCAGCTCAGTAAAGGAGACCCAGTACTTC
>TRBV28|many|TRBJ2-2|.
CASSLTGAGELFF
TGTGCCAGCAGTTTAACGGGGGCCGGGGAGCTGTTTTTT
>TRBV15|few|TRBJ2-1|TRBD2
CATSRDKASGEGEQFF
TGTGCCACCAGCAGAGATAAGGCTAGCGGGGAAGGTGAGCAGTTCTTC
>TRBV6-6|many|TRBJ2-7|.
CASSYAVTYEQYF
TGTGCCAGCAGTTACGCCGTCACCTACGAGCAGTACTTC
>TRBV2|many|TRBJ2-5|TRBD2
CASKTSGRWRDQETQYF
TGTGCCAGTAAGACTAGCGGGAGATGGAGGGACCAAGAGACCCAGTACTTC
>TRBV7-2|many|TRBJ2-1|TRBD2
CASSRGLYSYNEQFF
TGTGCCAGCAGCCGGGGACTATACTCCTACAATGAGCAGTTCTTC
>TRBV9|many|TRBJ2-2|.
CASSATGTNTGELFF
TGTGCCAGCAGCGCCACAGGGACCAACACCGGGGAGCTGTTTTTT
>TRBV14|many|TRBJ2-1|TRBD1
CASSQEEPGGIFYNEQFF
TGTGCCAGCAGCCAAGAAGAGCCAGGGGGAATATTCTACAATGAGCAGTTCTTC
>TRBV20-1|many|TRBJ2-7|.
CSARAGYDYEQYF
TGCAGTGCTAGAGCCGGGTATGACTACGAGCAGTACTTC
>TRBV5-8|many|TRBJ2-3|.
CASSGSGPRTDTQYF
TGTGCCAGCAGCGGAAGCGGGCCCCGCACAGATACGCAGTATTTT